Listed below are T cell receptor beta chains from one sample, sequenced in a study of human thymus T cells. The repertoire was sequenced with immunoSEQ multiplex PCR; TCRdb's copy has only in-frame clones and lacks some. The data hold about 78,000 clones, with roughly 96% observed a single time. Sequencing was done on a sample of thymus tissue. These receptors originate from a boy in the first two years of life with a congenital heart defect but otherwise immunologically healthy. Each CDR3 is given with its conserved first and last residue. A D gene is named only where the DNA matches it firmly. Not every row has a clone size; where given, it reads once, few, many or a size class.

cdr3_length,v_call,clone_size,j_call,d_call,cdr3_nt,cdr3_aa
16,TRBV30,-,TRBJ2-3,-,TGTGCCTGGAGATCAAGGCGTCCCGGGGGCACAGATACGCAGTATTTT,CAWRSRRPGGTDTQYF
16,TRBV6-5,-,TRBJ2-5,-,TGTGCCAGCAGTTATAGGTTTACAGGGAGGGCCGAGACCCAGTACTTC,CASSYRFTGRAETQYF
14,TRBV6-1,-,TRBJ1-1,-,TGTGCCAGCAGTACCCGGACCGAGAACACTGAAGCTTTCTTT,CASSTRTENTEAFF
11,TRBV6-6,once,TRBJ2-1,-,TGTGCCATTTTCTCATACGGGGGCACGTTCTTC,CAIFSYGGTFF
14,TRBV21-1,-,TRBJ1-2,-,TGTGCCAGCAGCACTTGGGACAACAACTATGGCTACACCTTC,CASSTWDNNYGYTF
17,TRBV2,-,TRBJ1-4,TRBD1,TGTGCCAGCCTGGACAGGGGGATTTTGGCAACTAATGAAAAACTGTTTTTT,CASLDRGILATNEKLFF
14,TRBV2,-,TRBJ2-5,-,TGTGCCAGCAGTGGAACTAGGAGTGAGGAGACCCAGTACTTC,CASSGTRSEETQYF
19,TRBV27,-,TRBJ2-5,TRBD2,TGTGCCAGCAGTCAATGGACTAGCGGGAGACAGGTTGGGTGGGAGACCCAGTACTTC,CASSQWTSGRQVGWETQYF
18,TRBV19,-,TRBJ1-5,-,TGTGCCAGTAGTATAGGGTACAGACCCGGAGAAGAGGGTCAGCCCCAGCATTTT,CASSIGYRPGEEGQPQHF
16,TRBV19,-,TRBJ1-3,-,TGTGCCAGTAGTCTAAGATCGGGGCCCTCTGGAAACACCATATATTTT,CASSLRSGPSGNTIYF
19,TRBV4-1,-,TRBJ1-6,TRBD1,TGCGCCAGCAGCCAAGGATGGGGACAGTCTAGCTCCTATAATTCACCCCTCCACTTT,CASSQGWGQSSSYNSPLHF
13,TRBV5-5,-,TRBJ2-7,TRBD1,TGTGCCAGCAGCTCGGACAGGGCCCTCGAGCAGTACTTC,CASSSDRALEQYF
16,TRBV9,once,TRBJ2-1,TRBD2,TGTGCCAGCAGCCCACCGACTAGCCTTGGGGGTAATGAGCAGTTCTTC,CASSPPTSLGGNEQFF
14,TRBV5-6,-,TRBJ2-7,-,TGTGCCAGCAGCCTAGGAGGGCATCGCGGTGAGCAGTACTTC,CASSLGGHRGEQYF
17,TRBV6-1,-,TRBJ1-6,TRBD1,TGTGCCAGCAGTGATATAGATCTACTTAGGGGGCTTTCACCCCTCCACTTT,CASSDIDLLRGLSPLHF
15,TRBV7-2,-,TRBJ1-4,-,TGTGCCAGCAGCTTCTTGCCGGGACCGAAGGGGGAACTGTTTTTT,CASSFLPGPKGELFF